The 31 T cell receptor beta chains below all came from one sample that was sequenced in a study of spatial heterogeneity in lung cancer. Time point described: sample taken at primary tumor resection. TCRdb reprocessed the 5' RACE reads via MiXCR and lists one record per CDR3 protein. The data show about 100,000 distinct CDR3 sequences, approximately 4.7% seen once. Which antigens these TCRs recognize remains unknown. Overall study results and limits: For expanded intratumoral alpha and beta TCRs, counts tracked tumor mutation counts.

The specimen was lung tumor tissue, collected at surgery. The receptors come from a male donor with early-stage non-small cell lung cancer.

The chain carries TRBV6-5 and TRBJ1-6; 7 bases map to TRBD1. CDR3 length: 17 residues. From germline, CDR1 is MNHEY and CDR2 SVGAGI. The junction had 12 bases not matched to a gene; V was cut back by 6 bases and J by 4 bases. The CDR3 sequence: CASSRTGVGLYNSPLHF. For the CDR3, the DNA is TGTGCCAGCAGCCGCACAGGGGTCGGCCTTTATAATTCACCCCTCCACTTT.

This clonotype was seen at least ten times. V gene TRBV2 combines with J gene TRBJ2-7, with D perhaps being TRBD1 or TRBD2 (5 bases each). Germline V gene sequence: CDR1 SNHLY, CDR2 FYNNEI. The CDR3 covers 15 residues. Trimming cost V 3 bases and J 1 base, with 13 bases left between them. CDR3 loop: CASSDFRDGSYEQYF. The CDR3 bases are TGTGCCAGCAGTGATTTTAGGGACGGATCCTACGAGCAGTACTTC.

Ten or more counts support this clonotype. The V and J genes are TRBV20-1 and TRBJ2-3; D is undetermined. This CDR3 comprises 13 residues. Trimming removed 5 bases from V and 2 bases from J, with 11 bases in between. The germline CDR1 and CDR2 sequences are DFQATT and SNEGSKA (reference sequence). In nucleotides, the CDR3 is TGCAGTGCTGCCCGGATAGACACAGATACGCAGTATTTT. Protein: CSAARIDTDTQYF.

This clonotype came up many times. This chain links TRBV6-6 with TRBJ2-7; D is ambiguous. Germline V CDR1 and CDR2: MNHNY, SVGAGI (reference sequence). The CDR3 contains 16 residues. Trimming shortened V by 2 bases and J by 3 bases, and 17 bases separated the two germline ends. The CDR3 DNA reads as TGTGCCAGCAGTTACCCTAAAGGGTCTAGTCTCTACGAGCAGTACTTC. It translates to CASSYPKGSSLYEQYF.

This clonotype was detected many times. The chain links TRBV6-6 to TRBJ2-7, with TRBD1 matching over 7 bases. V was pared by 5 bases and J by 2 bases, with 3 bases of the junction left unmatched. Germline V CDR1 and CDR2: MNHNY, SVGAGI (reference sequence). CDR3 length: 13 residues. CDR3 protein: CASSRQGPYEQYF. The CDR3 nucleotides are TGTGCCAGCAGTCGACAGGGCCCCTACGAGCAGTACTTC.

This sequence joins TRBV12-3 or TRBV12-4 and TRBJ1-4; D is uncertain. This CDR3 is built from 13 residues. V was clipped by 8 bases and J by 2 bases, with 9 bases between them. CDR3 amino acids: CASRRVTNEKLFF. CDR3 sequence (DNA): TGTGCCAGCCGGCGGGTCACTAATGAAAAACTGTTTTTT.

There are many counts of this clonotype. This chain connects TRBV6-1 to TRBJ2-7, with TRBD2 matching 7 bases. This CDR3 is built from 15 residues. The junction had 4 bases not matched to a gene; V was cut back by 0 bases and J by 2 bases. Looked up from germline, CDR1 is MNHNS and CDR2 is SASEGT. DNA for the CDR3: TGTGCCAGCAGTGAAGCGCACCTAGCGGCCTACGAGCAGTACTTC. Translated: CASSEAHLAAYEQYF.

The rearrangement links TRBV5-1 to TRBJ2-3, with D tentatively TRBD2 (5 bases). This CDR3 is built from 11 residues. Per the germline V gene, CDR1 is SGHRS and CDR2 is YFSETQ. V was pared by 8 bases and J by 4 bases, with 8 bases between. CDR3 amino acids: CASQAADTQYF. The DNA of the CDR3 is TGCGCCAGTCAAGCGGCAGATACGCAGTATTTT.

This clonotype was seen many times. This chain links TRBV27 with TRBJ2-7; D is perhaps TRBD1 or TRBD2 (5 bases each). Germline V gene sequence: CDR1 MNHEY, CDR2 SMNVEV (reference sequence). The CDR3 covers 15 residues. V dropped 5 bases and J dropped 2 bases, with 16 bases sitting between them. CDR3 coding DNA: TGTGCCAGCAGTCCTGGCCCTTTGGGGGCCTACGAGCAGTACTTC. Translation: CASSPGPLGAYEQYF.

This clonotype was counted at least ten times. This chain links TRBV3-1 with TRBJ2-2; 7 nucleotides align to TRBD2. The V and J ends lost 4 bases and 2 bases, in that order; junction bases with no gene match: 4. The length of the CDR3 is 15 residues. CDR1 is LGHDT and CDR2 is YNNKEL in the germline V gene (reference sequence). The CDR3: CASSLGTTNTGELFF. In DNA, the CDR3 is TGTGCCAGCAGCCTAGGGACTACTAACACCGGGGAGCTGTTTTTT. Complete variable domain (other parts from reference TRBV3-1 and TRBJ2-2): DTAVSQTPKYLVTQMGNDKSIKCEQNLGHDTMYWYKQDSKKFLKIMFSYNNKELIINETVPNRFSPKSPDKAHLNLHINSLELGDSAVYFCASSLGTTNTGELFFGEGSRLTVL.

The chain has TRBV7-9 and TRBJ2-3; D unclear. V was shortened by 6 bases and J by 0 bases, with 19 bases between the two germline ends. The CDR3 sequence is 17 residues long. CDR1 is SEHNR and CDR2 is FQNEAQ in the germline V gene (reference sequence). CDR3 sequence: CASRPSTARPSTDTQYF. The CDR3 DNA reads TGTGCCAGCAGACCCTCTACGGCTCGCCCAAGCACAGATACGCAGTATTTT.

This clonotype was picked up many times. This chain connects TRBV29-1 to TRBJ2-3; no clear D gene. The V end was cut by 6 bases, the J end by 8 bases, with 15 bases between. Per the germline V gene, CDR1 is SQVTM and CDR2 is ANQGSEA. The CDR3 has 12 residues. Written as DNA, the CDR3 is TGCAGCGTCACGACCGGATCGGGTACGCAGTATTTT. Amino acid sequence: CSVTTGSGTQYF.

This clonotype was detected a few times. The CDR3 region has the DNA TGTGCCAGCAGATCCGGACAGGGGGCGTCTGGGGCCAACGTCCTGACTTTC. It specifies CASRSGQGASGANVLTF. The chain joins TRBV7-9 to TRBJ2-6, with 11 bases lining up with TRBD1. CDR3 size: 17 residues. V lost 6 bases and J lost 1; bases outside the gene matches: 5. In germline, CDR1 is SEHNR, CDR2 FQNEAQ (reference sequence).

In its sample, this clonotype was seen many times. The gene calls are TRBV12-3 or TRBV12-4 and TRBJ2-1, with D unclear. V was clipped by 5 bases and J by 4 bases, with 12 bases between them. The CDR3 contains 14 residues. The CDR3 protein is CASSGQFEYNEQFF. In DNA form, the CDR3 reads TGTGCCAGCAGTGGGCAGTTCGAATACAATGAGCAGTTCTTC.

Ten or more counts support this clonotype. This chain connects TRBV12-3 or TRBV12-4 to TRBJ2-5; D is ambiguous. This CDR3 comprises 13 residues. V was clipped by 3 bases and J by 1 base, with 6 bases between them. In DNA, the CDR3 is TGTGCCAGCAGTTTCTTAGCCCAAGAGACCCAGTACTTC. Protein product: CASSFLAQETQYF.

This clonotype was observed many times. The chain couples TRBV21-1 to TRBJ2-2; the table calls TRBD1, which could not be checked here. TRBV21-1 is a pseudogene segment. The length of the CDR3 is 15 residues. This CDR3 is CASTPRTTNTGELFF. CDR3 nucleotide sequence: TGTGCCAGCACCCCCCGGACAACGAACACCGGGGAGCTGTTTTTT.

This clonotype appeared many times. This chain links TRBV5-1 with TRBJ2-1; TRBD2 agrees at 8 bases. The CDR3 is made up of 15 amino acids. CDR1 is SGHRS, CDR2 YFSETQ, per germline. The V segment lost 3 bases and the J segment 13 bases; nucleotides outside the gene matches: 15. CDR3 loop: CASSSSTSAIFAQFF. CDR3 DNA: TGCGCCAGCAGCTCTTCGACTAGCGCGATATTCGCACAGTTCTTC.

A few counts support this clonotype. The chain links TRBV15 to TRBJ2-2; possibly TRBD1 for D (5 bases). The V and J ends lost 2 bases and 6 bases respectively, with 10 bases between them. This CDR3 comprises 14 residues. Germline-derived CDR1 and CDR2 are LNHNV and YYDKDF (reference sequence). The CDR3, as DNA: TGTGCCACCAGCAGAACTCAGGGCGCCGGGGAGCTGTTTTTT. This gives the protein CATSRTQGAGELFF.

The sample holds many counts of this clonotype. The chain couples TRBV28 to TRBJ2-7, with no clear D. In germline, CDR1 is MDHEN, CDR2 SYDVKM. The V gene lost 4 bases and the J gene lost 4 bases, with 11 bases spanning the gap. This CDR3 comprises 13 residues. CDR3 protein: CASSSPRWYEQYF. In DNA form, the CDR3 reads TGTGCCAGCAGTTCCCCCCGGTGGTACGAGCAGTACTTC.

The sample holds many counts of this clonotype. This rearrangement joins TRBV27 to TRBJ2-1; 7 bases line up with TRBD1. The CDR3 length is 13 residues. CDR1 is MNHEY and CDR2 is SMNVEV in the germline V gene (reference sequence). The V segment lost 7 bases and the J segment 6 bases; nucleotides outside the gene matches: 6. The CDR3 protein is CASTPTGSNEQFF. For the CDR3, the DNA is TGTGCCAGCACCCCGACAGGGAGCAATGAGCAGTTCTTC.

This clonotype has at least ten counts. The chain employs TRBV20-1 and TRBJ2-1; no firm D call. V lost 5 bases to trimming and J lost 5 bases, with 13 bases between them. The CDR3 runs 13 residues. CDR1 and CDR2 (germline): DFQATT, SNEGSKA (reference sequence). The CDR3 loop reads CSARYFINNEQFF. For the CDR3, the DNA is TGCAGTGCTCGCTACTTTATTAACAATGAGCAGTTCTTC.

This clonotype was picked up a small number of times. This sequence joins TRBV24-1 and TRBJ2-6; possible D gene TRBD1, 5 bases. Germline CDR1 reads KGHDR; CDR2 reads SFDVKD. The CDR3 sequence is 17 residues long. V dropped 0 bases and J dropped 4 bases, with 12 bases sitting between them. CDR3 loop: CATSDLRSGPGANVLTF. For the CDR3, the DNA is TGTGCCACCAGTGATTTGCGGTCAGGGCCAGGGGCCAACGTCCTGACTTTC.

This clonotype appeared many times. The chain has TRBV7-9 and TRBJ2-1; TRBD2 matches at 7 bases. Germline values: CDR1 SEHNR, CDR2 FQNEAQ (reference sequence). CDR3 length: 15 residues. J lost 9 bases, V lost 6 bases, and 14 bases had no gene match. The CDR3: CASRRLAGGGTEQFF. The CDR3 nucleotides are TGTGCCAGCAGACGACTAGCCGGAGGTGGGACTGAGCAGTTCTTC. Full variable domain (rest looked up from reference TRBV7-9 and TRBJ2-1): DTGVSQNPRHKITKRGQNVTFRCDPISEHNRLYWYRQTLGQGPEFLTYFQNEAQLEKSRLLSDRFSAERPKGSFSTLEIQRTEQGDSAMYLCASRRLAGGGTEQFFGPGTRLTVL.

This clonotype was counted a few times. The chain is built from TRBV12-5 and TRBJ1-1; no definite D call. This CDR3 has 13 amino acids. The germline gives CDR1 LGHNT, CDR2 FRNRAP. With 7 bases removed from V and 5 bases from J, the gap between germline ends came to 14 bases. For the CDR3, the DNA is TGTGCTAGTGCCGTGGACCTGCAGACTGAAGCTTTCTTT. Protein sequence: CASAVDLQTEAFF. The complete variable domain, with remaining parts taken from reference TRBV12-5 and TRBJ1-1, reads DARVTQTPRHKVTEMGQEVTMRCQPILGHNTVFWYRQTMMQGLELLAYFRNRAPLDDSGMPKDRFSAEMPDATLATLKIQPSEPRDSAVYFCASAVDLQTEAFFGQGTRLTVV.

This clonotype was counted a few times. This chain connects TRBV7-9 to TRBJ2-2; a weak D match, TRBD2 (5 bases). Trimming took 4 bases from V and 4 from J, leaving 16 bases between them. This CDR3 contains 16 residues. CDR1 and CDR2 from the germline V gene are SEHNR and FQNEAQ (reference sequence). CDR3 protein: CASSSPTEGRTGELFF. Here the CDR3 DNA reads TGTGCCAGCAGCTCGCCTACAGAGGGCCGCACCGGGGAGCTGTTTTTT.

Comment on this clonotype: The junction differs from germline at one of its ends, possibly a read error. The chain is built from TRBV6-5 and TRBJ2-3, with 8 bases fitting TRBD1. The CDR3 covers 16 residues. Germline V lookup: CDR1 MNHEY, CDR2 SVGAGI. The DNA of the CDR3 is TGTGCCAGCAGTTACCTTCGGGACAGGCACACAGATTCGCAGTATTTT. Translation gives CASSYLRDRHTDSQYF.

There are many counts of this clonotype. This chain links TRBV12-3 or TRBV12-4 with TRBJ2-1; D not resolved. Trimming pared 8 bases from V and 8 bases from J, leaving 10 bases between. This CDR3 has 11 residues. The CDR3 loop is CASGRYHEQFF. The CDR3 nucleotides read TGTGCCAGCGGCAGGTATCATGAGCAGTTCTTC.

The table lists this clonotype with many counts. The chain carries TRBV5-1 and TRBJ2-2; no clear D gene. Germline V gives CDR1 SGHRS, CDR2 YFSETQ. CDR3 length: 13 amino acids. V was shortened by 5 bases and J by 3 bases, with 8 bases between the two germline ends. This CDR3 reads CASRGEDTGELFF. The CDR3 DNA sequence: TGCGCCAGCAGGGGCGAGGACACCGGGGAGCTGTTTTTT.

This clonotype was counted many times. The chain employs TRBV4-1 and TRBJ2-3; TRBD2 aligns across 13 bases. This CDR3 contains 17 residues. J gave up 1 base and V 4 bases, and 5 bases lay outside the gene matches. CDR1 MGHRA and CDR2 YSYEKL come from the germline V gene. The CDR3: CASSPRGLAGGTDTQYF. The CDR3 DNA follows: TGCGCCAGCAGCCCCAGAGGACTAGCGGGAGGCACAGATACGCAGTATTTT.

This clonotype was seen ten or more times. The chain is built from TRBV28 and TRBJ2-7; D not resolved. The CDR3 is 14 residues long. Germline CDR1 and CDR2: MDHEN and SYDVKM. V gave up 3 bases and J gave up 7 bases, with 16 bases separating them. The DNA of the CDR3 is TGTGCCAGCAGTTTTTTTGAGGTCCCACGGGAGCAGTACTTC. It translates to CASSFFEVPREQYF. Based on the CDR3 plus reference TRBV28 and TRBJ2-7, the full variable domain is DVKVTQSSRYLVKRTGEKVFLECVQDMDHENMFWYRQDPGLGLRLIYFSYDVKMKEKGDIPEGYSVSREKKERFSLILESASTNQTSMYLCASSFFEVPREQYFGPGTRLTVT.

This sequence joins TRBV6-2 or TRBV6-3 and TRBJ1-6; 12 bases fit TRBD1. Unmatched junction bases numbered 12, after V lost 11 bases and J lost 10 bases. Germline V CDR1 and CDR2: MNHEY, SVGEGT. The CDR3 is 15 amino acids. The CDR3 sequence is CAEPGQGAPGSPLHF. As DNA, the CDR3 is TGTGCCGAACCGGGACAGGGGGCGCCGGGATCACCCCTCCACTTT.